This entry is about one TCR beta chain. Its antigen remains unknown. Germline lookup yields CDR1 DFQATT and CDR2 SNEGSKA (reference sequence). The V gene lost 0 bases and the J gene lost 1 base, with 13 bases spanning the gap. The CDR3 spans 16 residues. This sample was taken from a study of blood T cells in healthy people across ages. Overall study: When template switching was applied, about one barcoded beta molecule was captured per two T cells. Findings and limits, study-wide: A conclusive naive versus antigen-experienced comparison was prevented by the unsorted PBMCs. Higher diversity and more naive CD4+ cells were features of long-lived donors, compared to aged donors.

A second 7 to 11 cycle PCR used barcoded and J-beta primers. TCRdb fed the 5' RACE reads into MiXCR, producing one record per CDR3 protein. Of approximately 1,000,000 distinct CDR3 sequences in the sample, around two fifths were seen once. This receptor was identified in a man younger than 35 in good health. The rearrangement uses TRBV20-1 and TRBJ1-5; possibly TRBD1 for D (6 bases). Sequencing was performed on blood. CDR3: CSARDPTGISNQPQHF. The CDR3 DNA reads as TGCAGTGCTAGAGATCCTACAGGGATAAGCAATCAGCCCCAGCATTTT.